These T cell receptor beta chains were read from a single sample in a study of technical replicates of blood from a handful of donors. Repertoires were generated with immunoSEQ multiplex PCR, while TCRdb's copy carries only in-frame clones and drops some. This sample yields under 95,000 clones, of which 91% are seen a single time; 0.35% to 0.45% belongs to the top ten. The source material was T cells isolated from PBMCs. The source of these receptors is a human donor in good health. Some clones in this sample may be carry-over from other donors' samples. The CDR3 runs from the conserved cysteine through the conserved F or W. A D gene is named only where the DNA matches it firmly. Clone size appears in some rows only: once, few, many, or a class for an expanded clone.

clone size	V gene	D gene	J gene	CDR3 DNA	CDR3 protein
once	TRBV19	NA	TRBJ1-5	TGTGCCAGTAGTAATACTTACAATCAGCCCCAGCATTTT	CASSNTYNQPQHF
NA	TRBV7-7	NA	TRBJ2-3	TGTGCCAGCAGCTTAGGGGGGGCGGGAGCAGATACGCAGTATTTT	CASSLGGAGADTQYF
NA	TRBV12-5	NA	TRBJ2-1	TGTGCTAGTGGTGGGACATCTTACAATGAGCAGTTCTTC	CASGGTSYNEQFF
NA	TRBV18	TRBD1	TRBJ2-7	TGTGCCAGCTCACCCGGGACAGGGTTTTACGAGCAGTACTTC	CASSPGTGFYEQYF
NA	TRBV28	NA	TRBJ1-2	TGTGCCAGCAGCCCGATCGGGAAGGGCTATGGCTACACCTTC	CASSPIGKGYGYTF
NA	TRBV5-1	NA	TRBJ2-1	TGCGCCAGCAGCTTGTCCTCACTATACAATGAGCAGTTCTTC	CASSLSSLYNEQFF
few	TRBV2	TRBD1	TRBJ2-7	TGTGCCAGCAGTTCCGGGACAGGCTACTACGAGCAGTACTTC	CASSSGTGYYEQYF
NA	TRBV2	NA	TRBJ2-3	TGTGCCAGCAGGGAAAAACTAGTCACAGATACGCAGTATTTT	CASREKLVTDTQYF
NA	TRBV6-1	NA	TRBJ2-1	TGTGCCAGCAGTGAATGGGCCAGGGCCTCCTACAATGAGCAGTTCTTC	CASSEWARASYNEQFF
NA	TRBV27	NA	TRBJ1-1	TGTGCCAGCACTCCGACCGGGGAGCGGACTGAAGCTTTCTTT	CASTPTGERTEAFF
NA	TRBV28	TRBD2	TRBJ2-1	TGTGCCAGCAGTCTAAGACTAGCGGGGGCTGGAGAGCAGTTCTTC	CASSLRLAGAGEQFF
NA	TRBV7-6	NA	TRBJ2-6	TGTGCCAGCAGCTCGGGATCTTCTGGGGCCAACGTCCTGACTTTC	CASSSGSSGANVLTF
NA	TRBV23-1	TRBD1	TRBJ2-7	TGCGCCAGCAGTCAACGTATAATGTGTGGACAGGGTAGGTTAAAATACGAGCAGTACTTC	CASSQRIMCGQGRLKYEQYF
NA	TRBV19	NA	TRBJ1-2	TGTGCCAGTAGTATCCGACAGAACTATGGCTACACCTTC	CASSIRQNYGYTF
NA	TRBV5-1	NA	TRBJ2-5	TGCGCCAGCAGCCCTACAGACCAAGAGACCCAGTACTTC	CASSPTDQETQYF
NA	TRBV5-8	NA	TRBJ2-5	TGTGCCAGCAGCACCAGTGGGACTTTTGGCCAAGAGACCCAGTACTTC	CASSTSGTFGQETQYF